The 7 T cell receptor beta chains presented below share a single source sample, sequenced in a study of OX40 agonist ivuxolimab in advanced cancers. Produced via immunoSEQ multiplex PCR; TCRdb's table is partial and in-frame only. The sample has 19,000 or so clones; roughly 90% are singletons. Material: CD4+ or CD8+ T cells sorted from blood, obtained in a trial of the OX40 agonist ivuxolimab. The receptors here all came from an adult with an advanced solid tumor such as melanoma, head and neck, liver or kidney cancer.

This chain links TRBV9 with TRBJ2-1, with TRBD2 as a possible D gene (5 bases). Germline loops: CDR1 SGDLS, CDR2 YYNGEE. The CDR3 covers 15 residues. The V gene lost 4 bases and the J gene lost 0 bases, with 11 bases spanning the gap. CDR3 loop: CASSPDWSSYNEQFF. CDR3 DNA: TGTGCCAGCAGCCCGGACTGGAGCTCCTACAATGAGCAGTTCTTC.

CDR3 in amino acids: CASRSGGGTEAFF. The CDR3, as DNA: TGTGCCAGCCGCTCAGGGGGGGGGACTGAAGCTTTCTTT. The chain recombines TRBV9 with TRBJ1-1; 7 nucleotides match TRBD1. Unmatched junction bases numbered 8, after V lost 7 bases and J lost 5 bases. CDR1 is SGDLS and CDR2 is YYNGEE in the germline V gene. CDR3 length equals 13 residues.

The V call is TRBV4-1, the J call TRBJ1-5, with 7 nucleotides matching TRBD1. V lost 1 base and J lost 7; bases outside the gene matches: 7. CDR3 length equals 15 residues. CDR1 is MGHRA, CDR2 YSYEKL, per germline. CDR3 in amino acids: CASSQVKGAGQPQHF. The CDR3 nucleotides are TGCGCCAGCAGCCAAGTTAAGGGGGCAGGGCAGCCCCAGCATTTT.

This rearrangement joins TRBV13 to TRBJ2-3; 12 bases are shared with TRBD2. In germline, CDR1 is PRHDT, CDR2 FYEKMQ (reference sequence). The CDR3 spans 16 residues. V was clipped by 1 base and J by 4 bases; unmatched bases: 3. The chain's CDR3 is CASSLDPSGGADTQYF. The CDR3 nucleotides are TGTGCCAGCAGCTTAGATCCTAGCGGGGGGGCAGATACGCAGTATTTT.

The chain uses TRBV2 and TRBJ2-1, with 8 bases aligning to TRBD1. Trimming removed 3 bases from V and 2 bases from J; junction bases left unmatched: 3. The germline V gene has CDR1 SNHLY and CDR2 FYNNEI. This CDR3 is 15 amino acids long. The CDR3 DNA is TGTGCCAGCAGTGACCGGGACAGGACCTACAATGAGCAGTTCTTC. This codes for CASSDRDRTYNEQFF.

The CDR3 region is CASSIQGGHYEQYF. Here the CDR3 DNA reads TGTGCCAGTAGTATTCAGGGGGGCCACTACGAGCAGTACTTC. The chain links TRBV19 to TRBJ2-7; TRBD1 might be the D (7 bases). V lost 3 bases and J lost 3, with 12 bases in between. CDR3 size: 14 residues. Germline assignment: CDR1 LNHDA and CDR2 SQIVND (reference sequence).

The chain combines TRBV28 with TRBJ2-3; 8 bases align to TRBD1. Germline CDR1 reads MDHEN; CDR2 reads SYDVKM. This CDR3 is 17 amino acids long. After removal of 3 bases from V and 1 base from J, the junction contained 9 bases not matched to a gene. The CDR3 loop is CASSFPGTGARTDTQYF. The CDR3 coding sequence is TGTGCCAGCAGTTTCCCTGGGACAGGTGCTCGCACAGATACGCAGTATTTT.